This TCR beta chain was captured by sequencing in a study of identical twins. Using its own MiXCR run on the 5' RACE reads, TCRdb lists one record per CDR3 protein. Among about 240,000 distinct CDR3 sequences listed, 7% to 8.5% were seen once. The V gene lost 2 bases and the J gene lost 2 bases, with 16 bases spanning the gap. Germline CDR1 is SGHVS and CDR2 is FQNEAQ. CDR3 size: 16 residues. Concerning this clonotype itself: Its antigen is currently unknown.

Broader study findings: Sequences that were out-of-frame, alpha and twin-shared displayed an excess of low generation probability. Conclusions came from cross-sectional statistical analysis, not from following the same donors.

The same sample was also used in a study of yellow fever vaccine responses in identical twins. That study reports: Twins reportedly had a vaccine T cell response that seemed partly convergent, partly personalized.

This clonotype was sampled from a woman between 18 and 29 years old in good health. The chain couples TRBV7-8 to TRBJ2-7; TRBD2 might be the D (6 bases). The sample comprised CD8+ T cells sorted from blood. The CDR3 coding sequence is TGTGCCAGCAGCTTAAGGGGCCGGGACTCCCCCTACGAGCAGTACTTC. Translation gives CASSLRGRDSPYEQYF.